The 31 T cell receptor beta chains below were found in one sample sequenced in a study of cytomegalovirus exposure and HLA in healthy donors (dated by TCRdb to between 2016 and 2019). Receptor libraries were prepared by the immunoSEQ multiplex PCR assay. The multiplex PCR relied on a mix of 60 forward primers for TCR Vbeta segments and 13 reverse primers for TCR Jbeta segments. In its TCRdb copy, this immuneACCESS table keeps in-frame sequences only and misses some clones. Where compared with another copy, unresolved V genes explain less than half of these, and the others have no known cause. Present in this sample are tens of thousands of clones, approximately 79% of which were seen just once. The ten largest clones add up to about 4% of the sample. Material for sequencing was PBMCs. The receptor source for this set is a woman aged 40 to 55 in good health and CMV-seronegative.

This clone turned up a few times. CDR3 in DNA: TGTGCCAGCGGCCGGCGCAGGGTGTCTGAAGCTTTCTTT. This sequence encodes CASGRRRVSEAFF. The chain recombines TRBV2 with TRBJ1-1; D is possibly TRBD1 (5 bases). Trimming removed 8 bases at V and 6 bases at J, with 16 bases between. CDR3 length equals 13 residues. Per germline, CDR1 SNHLY and CDR2 FYNNEI.

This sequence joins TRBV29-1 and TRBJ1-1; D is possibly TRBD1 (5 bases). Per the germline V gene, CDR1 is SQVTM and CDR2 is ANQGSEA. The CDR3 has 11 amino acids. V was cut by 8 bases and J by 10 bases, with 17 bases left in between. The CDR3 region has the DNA TGCAGCTTTCATGGGGCCCCCGGAGCTTTCTTT. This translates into CSFHGAPGAFF.

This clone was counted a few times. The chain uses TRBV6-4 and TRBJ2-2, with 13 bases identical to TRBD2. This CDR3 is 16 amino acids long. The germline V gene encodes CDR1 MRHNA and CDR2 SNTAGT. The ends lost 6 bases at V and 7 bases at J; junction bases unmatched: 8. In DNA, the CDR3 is TGTGCCAGCAGCGCCACTAGCGGGGGGGCGCTCGGGGAGCTGTTTTTT. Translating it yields CASSATSGGALGELFF.

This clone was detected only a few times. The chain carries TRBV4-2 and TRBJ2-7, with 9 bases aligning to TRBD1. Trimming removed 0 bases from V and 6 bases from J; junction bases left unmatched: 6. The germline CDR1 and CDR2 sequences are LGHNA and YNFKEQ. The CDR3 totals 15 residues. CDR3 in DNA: TGTGCCAGCAGCCAAGAAGCCGGGACAGGGAGCGAGCAGTACTTC. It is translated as CASSQEAGTGSEQYF.

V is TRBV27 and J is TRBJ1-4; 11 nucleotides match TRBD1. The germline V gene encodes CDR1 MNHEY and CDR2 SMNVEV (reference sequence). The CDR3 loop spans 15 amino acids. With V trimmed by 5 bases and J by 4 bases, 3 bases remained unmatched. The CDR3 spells CASSPGTGGNEKLFF. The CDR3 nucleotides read TGTGCCAGCAGTCCCGGGACAGGGGGTAATGAAAAACTGTTTTTT.

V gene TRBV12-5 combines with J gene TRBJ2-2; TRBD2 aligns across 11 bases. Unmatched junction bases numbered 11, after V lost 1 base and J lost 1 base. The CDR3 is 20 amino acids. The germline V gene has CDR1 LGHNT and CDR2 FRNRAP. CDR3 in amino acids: CASGLDLTSGGRMNTGELFF. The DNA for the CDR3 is TGTGCTAGTGGTTTGGACCTAACTAGCGGGGGCCGAATGAACACCGGGGAGCTGTTTTTT.

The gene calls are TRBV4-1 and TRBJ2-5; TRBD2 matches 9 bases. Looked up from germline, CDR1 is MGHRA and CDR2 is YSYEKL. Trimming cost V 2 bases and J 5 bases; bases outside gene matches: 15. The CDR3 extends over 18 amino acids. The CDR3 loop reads CASSQPLLAGGRGETQYF. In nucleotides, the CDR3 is TGCGCCAGCAGCCAACCCCTTCTAGCGGGCGGGAGGGGGGAGACCCAGTACTTC.

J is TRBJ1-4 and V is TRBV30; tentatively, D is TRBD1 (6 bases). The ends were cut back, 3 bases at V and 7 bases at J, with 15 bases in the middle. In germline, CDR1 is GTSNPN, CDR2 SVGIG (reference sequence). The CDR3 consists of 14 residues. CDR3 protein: CAWRARGAREKLFF. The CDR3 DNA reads TGTGCCTGGAGAGCGCGGGGGGCTCGTGAAAAACTGTTTTTT.

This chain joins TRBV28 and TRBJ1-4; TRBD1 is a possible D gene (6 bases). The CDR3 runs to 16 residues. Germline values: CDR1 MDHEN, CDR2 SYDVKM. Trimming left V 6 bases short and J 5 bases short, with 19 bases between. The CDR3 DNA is TGTGCCAGCAGCTCAAGCGGGGGGGCTTCGAATGAAAAACTGTTTTTT. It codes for CASSSSGGASNEKLFF.

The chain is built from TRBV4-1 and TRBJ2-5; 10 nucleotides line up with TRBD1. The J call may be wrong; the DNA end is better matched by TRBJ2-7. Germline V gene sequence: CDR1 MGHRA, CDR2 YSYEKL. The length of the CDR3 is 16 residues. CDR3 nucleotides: TGCGCCAGCAGCCAACCGACAGGGGGCAACTCCTACGAGCAGTACTTC. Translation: CASSQPTGGNSYEQYF.

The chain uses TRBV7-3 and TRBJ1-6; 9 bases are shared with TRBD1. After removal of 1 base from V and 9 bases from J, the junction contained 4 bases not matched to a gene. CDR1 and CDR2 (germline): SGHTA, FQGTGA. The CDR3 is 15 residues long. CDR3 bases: TGTGCCAGCAGCTTAATGGGACAGGGAACTTCACCCCTCCACTTT. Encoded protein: CASSLMGQGTSPLHF.

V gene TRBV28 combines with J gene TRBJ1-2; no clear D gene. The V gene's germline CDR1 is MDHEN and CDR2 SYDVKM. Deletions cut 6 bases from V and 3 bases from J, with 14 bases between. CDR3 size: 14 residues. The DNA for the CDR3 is TGTGCCAGCAGCTCCCCGCGGAAGGACTATGGCTACACCTTC. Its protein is CASSSPRKDYGYTF.

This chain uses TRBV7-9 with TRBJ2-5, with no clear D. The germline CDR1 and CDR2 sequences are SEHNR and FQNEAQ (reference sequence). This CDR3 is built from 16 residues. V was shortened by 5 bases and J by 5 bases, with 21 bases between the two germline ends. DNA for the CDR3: TGTGCCAGCAGCCCGCCTTTTCGGAGCGCGGAGGAGACCCAGTACTTC. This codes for CASSPPFRSAEETQYF.

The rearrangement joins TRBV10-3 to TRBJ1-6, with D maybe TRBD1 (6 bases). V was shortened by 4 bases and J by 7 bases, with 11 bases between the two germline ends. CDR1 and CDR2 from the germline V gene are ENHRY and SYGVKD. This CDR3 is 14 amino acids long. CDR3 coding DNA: TGTGCCATCAGTGTCGGACAGACGAATTCACCCCTCCACTTT. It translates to CAISVGQTNSPLHF.

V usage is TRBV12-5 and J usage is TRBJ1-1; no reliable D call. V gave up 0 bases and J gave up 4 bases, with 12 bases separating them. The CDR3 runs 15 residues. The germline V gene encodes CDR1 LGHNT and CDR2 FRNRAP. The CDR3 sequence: CASGLVLGRGTEAFF. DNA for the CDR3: TGTGCTAGTGGTTTGGTTTTAGGTCGAGGCACTGAAGCTTTCTTT.

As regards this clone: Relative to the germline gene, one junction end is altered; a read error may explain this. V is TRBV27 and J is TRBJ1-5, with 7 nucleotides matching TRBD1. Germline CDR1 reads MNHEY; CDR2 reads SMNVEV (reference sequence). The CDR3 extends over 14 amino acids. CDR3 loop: CASSPRQGLERLDF. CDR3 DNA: TGTGCCAGCAGTCCCAGACAGGGCTTAGAGAGGTTGGATTTT.

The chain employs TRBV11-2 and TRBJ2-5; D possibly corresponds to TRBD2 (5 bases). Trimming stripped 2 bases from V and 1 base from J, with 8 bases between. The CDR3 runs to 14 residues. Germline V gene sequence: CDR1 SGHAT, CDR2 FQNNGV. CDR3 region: CASSLPGSQETQYF. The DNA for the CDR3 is TGTGCCAGCAGCTTACCGGGGTCCCAAGAGACCCAGTACTTC. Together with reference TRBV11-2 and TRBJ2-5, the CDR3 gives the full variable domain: EAGVAQSPRYKIIEKRQSVAFWCNPISGHATLYWYQQILGQGPKLLIQFQNNGVVDDSQLPKDRFSAERLKGVDSTLKIQPAKLEDSAVYLCASSLPGSQETQYFGPGTRLLVL.

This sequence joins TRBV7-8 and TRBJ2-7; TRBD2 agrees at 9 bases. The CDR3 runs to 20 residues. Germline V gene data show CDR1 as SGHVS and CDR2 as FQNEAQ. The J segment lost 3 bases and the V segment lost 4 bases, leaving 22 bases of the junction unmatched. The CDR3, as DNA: TGTGCCAGCAGCTACGCAAATAACCGGGGGGGGGCTAGCGGGGTCTACGAGCAGTACTTC. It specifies CASSYANNRGGASGVYEQYF.

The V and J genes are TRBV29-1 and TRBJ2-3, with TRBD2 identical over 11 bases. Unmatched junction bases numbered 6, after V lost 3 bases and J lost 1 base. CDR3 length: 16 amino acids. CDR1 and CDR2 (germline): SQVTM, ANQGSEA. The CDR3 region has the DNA TGCAGCGTTGAGGGACTAGCGGTTCAGGGCACAGATACGCAGTATTTT. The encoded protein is CSVEGLAVQGTDTQYF.

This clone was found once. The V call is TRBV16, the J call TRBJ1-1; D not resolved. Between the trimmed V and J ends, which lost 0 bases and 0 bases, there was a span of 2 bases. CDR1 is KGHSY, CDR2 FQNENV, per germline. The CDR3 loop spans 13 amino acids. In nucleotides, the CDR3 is TGTGCCAGCAGCCAATCCGTGAACACTGAAGCTTTCTTT. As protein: CASSQSVNTEAFF.

The CDR3 bases are TGTGCCAGCAGCTTAGATCAGCGGAGCACAGATACGCAGTATTTT. It codes for CASSLDQRSTDTQYF. The rearrangement links TRBV7-6 to TRBJ2-3; TRBD2 might be the D (5 bases). Germline V gives CDR1 SGHVS, CDR2 FNYEAQ. The V end lost 1 base, the J end lost 0 bases, and 8 bases lay between the germline ends. This CDR3 comprises 15 residues.

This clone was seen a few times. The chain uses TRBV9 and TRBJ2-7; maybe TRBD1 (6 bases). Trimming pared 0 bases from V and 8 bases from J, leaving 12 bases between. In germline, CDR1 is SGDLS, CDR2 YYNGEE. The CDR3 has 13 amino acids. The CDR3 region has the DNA TGTGCCAGCAGCGTAGGGCCAGGGGAAAAGCAGTACTTC. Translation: CASSVGPGEKQYF.

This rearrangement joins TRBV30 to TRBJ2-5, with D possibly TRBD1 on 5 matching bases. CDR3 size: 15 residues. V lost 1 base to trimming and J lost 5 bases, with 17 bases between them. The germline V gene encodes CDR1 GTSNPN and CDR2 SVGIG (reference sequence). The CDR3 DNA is TGTGCCTGGAGTGAGGGGTCACCCTTCCCTGAGACCCAGTACTTC. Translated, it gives CAWSEGSPFPETQYF. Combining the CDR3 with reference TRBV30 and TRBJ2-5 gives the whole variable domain SQTIHQWPATLVQPVGSPLSLECTVEGTSNPNLYWYRQAAGRGLQLLFYSVGIGQISSEVPQNLSASRPQDRQFILSSKKLLLSDSGFYLCAWSEGSPFPETQYFGPGTRLLVL.

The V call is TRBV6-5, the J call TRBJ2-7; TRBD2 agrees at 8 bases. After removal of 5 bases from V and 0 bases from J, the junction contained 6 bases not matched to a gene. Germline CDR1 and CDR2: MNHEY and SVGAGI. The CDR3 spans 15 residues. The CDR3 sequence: CASSRTSGSSYEQYF. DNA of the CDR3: TGTGCCAGCAGTAGAACTAGCGGAAGCTCCTACGAGCAGTACTTC.

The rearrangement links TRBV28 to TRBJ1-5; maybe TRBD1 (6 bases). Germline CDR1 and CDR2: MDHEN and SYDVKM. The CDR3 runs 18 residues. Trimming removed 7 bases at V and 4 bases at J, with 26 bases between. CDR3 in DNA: TGTGCCAGCACCGTTCCGGGACACATCGGTACAAAGAATCAGCCCCAGCATTTT. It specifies CASTVPGHIGTKNQPQHF.

The CDR3 coding sequence is TGTGCCTGGACCCTAACAGGGAATGAAAAACTGTTTTTT. It codes for CAWTLTGNEKLFF. This sequence joins TRBV30 and TRBJ1-4; maybe TRBD1 (6 bases). Trimming removed 4 bases from V and 5 bases from J, with 11 bases in between. Germline loops: CDR1 GTSNPN, CDR2 SVGIG (reference sequence). The CDR3 has 13 amino acids.

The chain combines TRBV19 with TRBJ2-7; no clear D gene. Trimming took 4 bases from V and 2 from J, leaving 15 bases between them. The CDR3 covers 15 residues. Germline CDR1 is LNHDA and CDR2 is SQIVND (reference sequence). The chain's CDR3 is CASSSASGSTYEQYF. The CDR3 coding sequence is TGTGCCAGTAGTAGCGCATCCGGGTCCACCTACGAGCAGTACTTC.

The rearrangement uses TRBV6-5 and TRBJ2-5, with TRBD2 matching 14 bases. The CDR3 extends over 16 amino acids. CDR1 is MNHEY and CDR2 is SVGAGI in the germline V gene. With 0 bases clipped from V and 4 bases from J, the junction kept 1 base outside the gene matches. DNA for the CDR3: TGTGCCAGCAGTTACTCGACTAGCGGGGGGGGAGAGACCCAGTACTTC. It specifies CASSYSTSGGGETQYF.

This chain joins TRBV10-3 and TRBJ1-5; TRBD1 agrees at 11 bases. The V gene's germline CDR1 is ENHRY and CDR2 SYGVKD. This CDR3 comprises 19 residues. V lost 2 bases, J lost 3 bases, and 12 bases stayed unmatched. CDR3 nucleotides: TGTGCCATCAGTGAGGGGACAGGGGGTTACTATCCAAACAATCAGCCCCAGCATTTT. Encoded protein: CAISEGTGGYYPNNQPQHF.

The CDR3 bases are TGCGCCAGCAGCATGGACACTTTGAGGGGCTACACCTTC. Its protein product is CASSMDTLRGYTF. The chain recombines TRBV5-1 with TRBJ1-2; maybe TRBD1 (5 bases). The CDR3 totals 13 residues. Germline lookup yields CDR1 SGHRS and CDR2 YFSETQ. Trimming left V 4 bases short and J 8 bases short, with 15 bases between.

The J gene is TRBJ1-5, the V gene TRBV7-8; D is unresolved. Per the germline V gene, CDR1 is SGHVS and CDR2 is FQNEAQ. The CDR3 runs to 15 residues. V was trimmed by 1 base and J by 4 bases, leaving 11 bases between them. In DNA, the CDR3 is TGTGCCAGCAGCTTAGTCGGAGCCCCAAATCAGCCCCAGCATTTT. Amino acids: CASSLVGAPNQPQHF. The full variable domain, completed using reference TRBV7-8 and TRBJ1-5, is GAGVSQSPRYKVAKRGQDVALRCDPISGHVSLFWYQQALGQGPEFLTYFQNEAQLDKSGLPSDRFFAERPEGSVSTLKIQRTQQEDSAVYLCASSLVGAPNQPQHFGDGTRLSIL.